The clone carrying this T cell receptor beta chain came up a few times. Its target is unknown. This entry belongs to a study of human T cells and chemical hapten exposure. Study information: Per-sample TCR yield variability stemmed mainly from small pooled library volume differences. Study results and caveats: Compared with pre-sensitization or healthy control sets, expanded TCRs clustered more.

The time point: patch test 1, 2 weeks after DPC sensitization. Treatment meaning: therapeutic diphenylcyclopropenone sensitization with weekly scalp DPC. Trimming removed 3 bases from V and 6 bases from J, with 2 bases in between. This CDR3 contains 11 residues. Germline V CDR1 and CDR2: MDHEN, SYDVKM. The study used a library that attached unique molecular identifiers to individual cDNA molecules. TCRdb re-called the RACE reads through MiXCR, storing one row per CDR3 protein. Of 70,000 to 80,000 distinct CDR3 sequences listed, approximately 35% were seen once; the top ten hold over 7.5%. The sequenced sample was whole blood, obtained in connection with sensitization to the hapten diphenylcyclopropenone (DPC). This receptor was taken from a man aged 35-49 years with alopecia areata. Some clones in this sample may be carry-over from other donors' samples. The chain couples TRBV28 to TRBJ2-2; D ambiguous. DNA of the CDR3: TGTGCCAGCAGTTTCCCCGGGGAGCTGTTTTTT. This translates into CASSFPGELFF.